This is a list of T cell receptor beta chains from one sample in a study of T cell responses to AZD1222 COVID-19 vaccine. Assay used: immunoSEQ multiplex PCR; TCRdb lists only in-frame clones, some missing. Of more than 120,000 clones in the sample, more than 70% are singletons; the top ten hold over 4.5%. Sequencing was performed on peripheral blood, taken 28 days after the second AZD1222 dose. Receptors originate from an adult who received the AZD1222 COVID-19 vaccine. CDR3s include the opening cysteine and the closing phenylalanine or tryptophan. A D gene is named only where the DNA matches it firmly. A clone size is listed for some rows: how often the clone was seen (once, few, many), or a class if it is expanded.

.	TRBV10-3	TRBJ1-2	.	TGTGCCATCAGTCCCCGCGTGGGTGGCGGTGAAAATGGCTACACCTTC	CAISPRVGGGENGYTF
.	TRBV6-6	TRBJ1-1	.	TGTGCCAGCAGTTCTAATCCGGGACTACTGCCCACTGAAGCTTTCTTT	CASSSNPGLLPTEAFF
.	TRBV4-1	TRBJ1-5	.	TGCGCCAGCAGCCAAGACGGGGGGAATCAGCCCCAGCATTTT	CASSQDGGNQPQHF
.	TRBV10-3	TRBJ1-2	.	TGTGCCATCAGTGAGTCGTCGCCAAACTATGGCTACACCTTC	CAISESSPNYGYTF
.	TRBV30	TRBJ2-2	TRBD2	TGTGCCTGGACGGGACTACCGCGGGGGACCGGGGAGCTGTTTTTT	CAWTGLPRGTGELFF
.	TRBV3-1/TRBV3-2	TRBJ1-1	.	TGTGCCAGCAGCCAAGTGTCTAACACTGAAGCTTTCTTT	CASSQVSNTEAFF
.	TRBV25-1	TRBJ1-1	TRBD1	TGTGCCAGCAGGGAGACAGGGGTGAGCACTGAAGCTTTCTTT	CASRETGVSTEAFF
.	TRBV5-8	TRBJ1-3	.	TGTGCCAGCAGCTACGGACAGTACTCTGGAAACACCATATATTTT	CASSYGQYSGNTIYF
.	TRBV5-8	TRBJ2-3	.	TGTGCCAGCAGCCAGGGACCCGTAGATACGCAGTATTTT	CASSQGPVDTQYF
.	TRBV29-1	TRBJ2-3	TRBD2	TGCAGCGTTGAAGATCCTCTCTTAGCGGGAGTAACGACAGATACGCAGTATTTT	CSVEDPLLAGVTTDTQYF
.	TRBV5-1	TRBJ1-4	TRBD1	TGCGCCAGCAGCTTTACCGGGACAGGGGTTTTCGGGGAAAAACTGTTTTTT	CASSFTGTGVFGEKLFF
.	TRBV6-5	TRBJ1-6	.	TGTGCCAGCAGTTTGGTAGGACAGTTTAATTCACCCCTCCACTTT	CASSLVGQFNSPLHF
once	TRBV29-1	TRBJ2-2	.	TGCAGCGTTGAGGCGGGAAGGGGTTCCGGGGAGCTGTTTTTT	CSVEAGRGSGELFF
.	TRBV27	TRBJ2-5	.	TGTGCCAGCAGTTTTAGGCGAAGGGAGACCCAGTACTTC	CASSFRRRETQYF
.	TRBV7-9	TRBJ1-2	.	TGTGCCAGCAGCTCCACCGGGGGACCTAACTATGGCTACACCTTC	CASSSTGGPNYGYTF
.	TRBV20-1	TRBJ1-2	.	TGCAGTGCTAGAGATTCGCCCTACCACACCTTC	CSARDSPYHTF
.	TRBV5-1	TRBJ2-5	.	TGCGCCAGCAGCTTCGATGAGGCGGTGGGGAGCCAAGAGACCCAGTACTTC	CASSFDEAVGSQETQYF
once	TRBV2	TRBJ1-5	.	TGTGCCAGCAGTGAAGGGGTTCATCAGCCCCAGCATTTT	CASSEGVHQPQHF
.	TRBV6-4	TRBJ2-5	TRBD2	TGTGCCAGCAGTGACGGACTAGCGGGGGGCCAAGAGACCCAGTACTTC	CASSDGLAGGQETQYF
.	TRBV7-2	TRBJ2-7	TRBD1	TGTGCCAGCAGCTTGGCTGCGGACAGGGGGATCTACGAGCAGTACTTC	CASSLAADRGIYEQYF
.	TRBV11-2	TRBJ2-3	.	TGTGCCAGCAGCTTGCACACAGATACGCAGTATTTT	CASSLHTDTQYF
once	TRBV13	TRBJ2-2	TRBD2	TGTGCCAGCAGCTTGGAGGCTAGCGGATACACCGGGGAGCTGTTTTTT	CASSLEASGYTGELFF
once	TRBV10-1	TRBJ1-1	.	TGCGCCAGCAGTGTAACCAGGGCGGGCACTGAAGCTTTCTTT	CASSVTRAGTEAFF
.	TRBV20-1	TRBJ1-5	TRBD1	TGCAGTGCTAGTCCCACAGGGGCCGGCAATCAGCCCCAGCATTTT	CSASPTGAGNQPQHF
.	TRBV4-1	TRBJ1-4	.	TGCGCCAGCAGCCAAGATGACCCCAGCTATGAAAAACTGTTTTTT	CASSQDDPSYEKLFF
.	TRBV19	TRBJ1-5	TRBD1	TGTGCCAGTACGGGACAGGCGAATCAGCCCCAGCATTTT	CASTGQANQPQHF
.	TRBV6-5	TRBJ1-3	.	TGTGCCAGCAGTTGGGAGGCTGGAAACACCATATATTTT	CASSWEAGNTIYF
.	TRBV2	TRBJ1-2	TRBD1	TGTGCCAGCAGTCGGGACAGGCAATCATATGGCTACACCTTC	CASSRDRQSYGYTF
.	TRBV14	TRBJ2-7	.	TGTGCCAGCAGCCCTTCCGGGAAGGGGGGAACCTACGAGCAGTACTTC	CASSPSGKGGTYEQYF
.	TRBV7-2	TRBJ2-1	TRBD2	TGTGCCAGCAGCCTGGGGGGCGGGGGGTACAATGAGCAGTTCTTC	CASSLGGGGYNEQFF
.	TRBV2	TRBJ2-7	.	TGTGCCAGCAGTGTGGTTGGCAGTTTCTACGAGCAGTACTTC	CASSVVGSFYEQYF
.	TRBV3-1/TRBV3-2	TRBJ1-1	.	TGTGCCAGCAGCCTTATCCTCAGGCGGTACACTGAAGCTTTCTTT	CASSLILRRYTEAFF
few	TRBV5-8	TRBJ1-2	.	TGTGCCAGCAGCGGTTCCTGGGCTTCCTATGGCTACACCTTC	CASSGSWASYGYTF
.	TRBV19	TRBJ2-5	TRBD2	TGTGCCAGTAGTACTAGCGGGAGGGAGACCCAGTACTTC	CASSTSGRETQYF
.	TRBV7-2	TRBJ1-1	.	TGTGCCAGCAGCACTACAGTACACGTTGGTTTCTTT	CASSTTVHVGFF
.	TRBV6-5	TRBJ2-3	.	TGTGCCAGCAGTTACTCGGGGGGTACGCAGTATTTT	CASSYSGGTQYF
.	TRBV2	TRBJ1-5	.	TGTGCCAGCAGTGATCGGTTCGCAGGGCAGCCCCAGCATTTT	CASSDRFAGQPQHF
.	TRBV4-2	TRBJ2-7	TRBD2	TGTGCCAGCAGCCCGGGACTAGCGAATCGCGAGCAGTACTTC	CASSPGLANREQYF
.	TRBV4-2	TRBJ2-7	.	TGTGCCAGCAGCCAAAAGAGCCAAAGCGAACCGAGATCCTACGGGCAGTACTTC	CASSQKSQSEPRSYGQYF
.	TRBV5-6	TRBJ1-5	.	TGTGCCAGCAGCTTCCTCAATCTCAGGGCGCAGCCCCAGCATTTT	CASSFLNLRAQPQHF
.	TRBV3-1/TRBV3-2	TRBJ2-5	TRBD2	TGTGCCAGCAGACTGTCTAGCGGGGCCCGCCAAGAGACCCAGTACTTC	CASRLSSGARQETQYF
.	TRBV9	TRBJ2-1	TRBD1	TGTGCCAGCAGCTCACCGACCGGGACAGGGAAGTGGAATGAGCAGTTCTTC	CASSSPTGTGKWNEQFF
.	TRBV5-1	TRBJ2-5	.	TGCGCCAGCAGCTTGAAGCCCCAGGGCGTCGAGACCCAGTACTTC	CASSLKPQGVETQYF
.	TRBV20-1	TRBJ1-5	.	TGCAGTGCAAGTCAATCGGGTATCAGGGGTAGCAATCAGCCCCAGCATTTT	CSASQSGIRGSNQPQHF
.	TRBV28	TRBJ1-2	TRBD1	TGTGCCAGCAACGAGGGGGCGCTTAGCTATGGCTACACCTTC	CASNEGALSYGYTF
.	TRBV27	TRBJ1-6	TRBD1	TGTGCCAGCAGGGCGACAGGGAGTATCGGGAGAAATTCACCCCTCCACTTT	CASRATGSIGRNSPLHF
.	TRBV19	TRBJ1-6	TRBD1	TGTGCCAGTAGTAGATGGGAGGGGGCTGGTTCACCCCTCCACTTT	CASSRWEGAGSPLHF
.	TRBV9	TRBJ2-2	.	TGTGCCAGCAGCGACAGACAGGCGAACACCGGGGAGCTGTTTTTT	CASSDRQANTGELFF
.	TRBV2	TRBJ1-2	.	TGTGCCAGCAGCCACGACATAGGATCCTCTCGACGAGGCTACACCTTC	CASSHDIGSSRRGYTF
.	TRBV19	TRBJ1-1	.	TGTGCCACCGAGGACGGCATGAACACTGAAGCTTTCTTT	CATEDGMNTEAFF
.	TRBV12-3/TRBV12-4	TRBJ1-5	TRBD1	TGTGCCAGCAGACCAGGGGGGAGACAGCCCCAGCATTTT	CASRPGGRQPQHF
.	TRBV9	TRBJ2-7	TRBD2	TGTGCCAGCAGCGTAGAAGGACTAGCGGGTGGTGAGCAGTACTTC	CASSVEGLAGGEQYF
once	TRBV29-1	TRBJ2-4	TRBD1	TGCAGCGTCCTACTCGTTGCCGGGACAGGGGCCAAAAACATTCAGTACTTC	CSVLLVAGTGAKNIQYF
.	TRBV19	TRBJ1-5	.	TGTGCCAGTAGTATTTCAGGCCTTGGTAGGGCCCAGCATTTT	CASSISGLGRAQHF
.	TRBV12-3/TRBV12-4	TRBJ2-1	.	TGTGCCAGCAGTTTGTCTGTGTTGAATGAGCAGTTCTTC	CASSLSVLNEQFF
.	TRBV4-2	TRBJ2-7	TRBD2	TGTGCCAGCAGCCAAGAGGGCGGGAGGGCCCCCTTCTCCTACGAGCAGTACTTC	CASSQEGGRAPFSYEQYF
.	TRBV5-1	TRBJ1-5	.	TGCGCCAGCAGCTTGGACGGCGATCAGCCCCAGCATTTT	CASSLDGDQPQHF
.	TRBV30	TRBJ1-5	.	TGTGCCTGGAGGCAGGCCGGGAGCAATCAGCCCCAGCATTTT	CAWRQAGSNQPQHF
.	TRBV30	TRBJ2-1	TRBD2	TGTGCCTGGAGCGGAGGACTAGTGGGGGGCAATGAGCAGTTCTTC	CAWSGGLVGGNEQFF
.	TRBV28	TRBJ1-6	TRBD1	TGTGCCAGCAGTGTGACGGGACAGGGAATTTCACCCCTCCACTTT	CASSVTGQGISPLHF